The clone carrying this TCR beta chain appeared a single time. Its matching antigen is unknown. Germline values: CDR1 MNHEY, CDR2 SMNVEV (reference sequence). The CDR3 spans 13 residues. The V end lost 5 bases, the J end lost 0 bases, and 7 bases lay between the germline ends. This record comes from a study of T cell responses to AZD1222 COVID-19 vaccine. At the level of the study: Second doses that came at about 4 or about 12 weeks were put together.

Study-wide findings and caveats: With dominance at 160-218 and 743-854, vaccine-associated CD4 TCRs spanned spike.

The repertoire was sequenced with immunoSEQ multiplex PCR; TCRdb's copy has only in-frame clones and lacks some. The data show 160,000 or so clones, 90% seen once. The sequence came from an adult in good health. V gene TRBV27 combines with J gene TRBJ1-1, with D hard to call. The specimen comprised peripheral blood, sampled on day 0 of AZD1222 vaccination. The CDR3 protein is CASSRSMNTEAFF. CDR3 nucleotide sequence: TGTGCCAGCAGTCGGAGCATGAACACTGAAGCTTTCTTT.